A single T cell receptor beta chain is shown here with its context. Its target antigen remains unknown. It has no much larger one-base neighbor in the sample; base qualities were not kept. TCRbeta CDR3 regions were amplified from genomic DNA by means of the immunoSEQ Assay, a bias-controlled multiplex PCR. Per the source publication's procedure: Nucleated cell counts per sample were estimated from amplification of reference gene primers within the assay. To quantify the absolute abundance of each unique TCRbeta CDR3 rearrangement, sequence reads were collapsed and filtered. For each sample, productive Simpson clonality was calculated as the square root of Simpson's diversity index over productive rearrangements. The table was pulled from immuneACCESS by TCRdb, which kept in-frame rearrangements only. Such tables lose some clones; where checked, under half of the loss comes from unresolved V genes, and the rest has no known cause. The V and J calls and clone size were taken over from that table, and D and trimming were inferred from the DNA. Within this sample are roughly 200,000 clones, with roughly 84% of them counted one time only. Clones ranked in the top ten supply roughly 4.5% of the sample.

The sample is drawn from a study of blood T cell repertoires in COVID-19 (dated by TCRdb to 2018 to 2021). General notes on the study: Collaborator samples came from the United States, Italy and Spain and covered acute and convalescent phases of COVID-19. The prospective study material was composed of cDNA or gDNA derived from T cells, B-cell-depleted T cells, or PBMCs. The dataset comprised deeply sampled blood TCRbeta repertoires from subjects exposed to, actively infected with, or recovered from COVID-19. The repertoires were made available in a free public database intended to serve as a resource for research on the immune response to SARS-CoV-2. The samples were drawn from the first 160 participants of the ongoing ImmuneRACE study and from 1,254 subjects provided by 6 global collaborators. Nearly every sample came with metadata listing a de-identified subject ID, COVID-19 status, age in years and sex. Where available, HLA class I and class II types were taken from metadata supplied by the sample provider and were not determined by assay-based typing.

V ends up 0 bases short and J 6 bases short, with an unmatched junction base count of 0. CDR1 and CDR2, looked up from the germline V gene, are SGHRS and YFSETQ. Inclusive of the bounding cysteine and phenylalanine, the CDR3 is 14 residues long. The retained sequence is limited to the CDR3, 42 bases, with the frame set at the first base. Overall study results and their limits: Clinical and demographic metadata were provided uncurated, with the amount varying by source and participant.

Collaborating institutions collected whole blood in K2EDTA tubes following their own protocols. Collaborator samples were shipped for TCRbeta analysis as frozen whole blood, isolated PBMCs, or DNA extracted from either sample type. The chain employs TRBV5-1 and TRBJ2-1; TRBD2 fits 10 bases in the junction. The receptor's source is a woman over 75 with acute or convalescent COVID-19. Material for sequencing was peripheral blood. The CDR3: CASSLVAGGNEQFF. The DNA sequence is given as TGCGCCAGCAGCTTGGTAGCGGGAGGCAATGAGCAGTTCTTC.